This TCR beta chain was profiled in a study of blood T cell repertoires in COVID-19. Study background: COVID-19 samples, acute and convalescent, were from the United States, Italy and Spain. PBMCs, B-cell-depleted T cells, or T cells provided the cDNA or gDNA that made up the material.

This clone appeared once. Per the original data handling: For nucleated cells, counts were estimated from reference gene primer amplification. Only in-frame clones appear in the TCRdb table, and some are missing; sequencing was by immunoSEQ multiplex PCR. D and trimming come from the DNA, and the V and J calls and clone size come from that table. Here the sample spans around 43,000 clones, over 75% being singletons. Germline assignment: CDR1 SQVTM and CDR2 ANQGSEA. V lost 6 bases and J lost 2; bases outside the gene matches: 1. CDR3 size: 12 residues. The chain carries TRBV29-1 and TRBJ1-1; 9 bases are a match to TRBD1. Source material: peripheral blood. The clonotype originates from a woman aged 80 or over with acute or convalescent COVID-19. The CDR3 DNA reads as TGCAGCGTGGACAGGGGAAACACTGAAGCTTTCTTT. It encodes CSVDRGNTEAFF.